Below, 26 T cell receptor beta chains from the same sample are listed, as sequenced in a study of early stage breast cancer tumors. The method was immunoSEQ multiplex PCR; TCRdb's version includes in-frame clones alone and lacks a portion of them. This sample has fewer than 70,000 clones, with approximately 80% found just once. The material sequenced was blood. The receptors were sampled from a person aged 40-50 years with breast cancer.

The genes are TRBV5-1 and TRBJ2-7; D is undetermined. CDR3 length: 13 amino acids. Germline V gives CDR1 SGHRS, CDR2 YFSETQ. Trimming stripped 1 base from V and 3 bases from J, with 8 bases between. CDR3 DNA: TGCGCCAGCAGCTTGTTCGTGGGCTACGAGCAGTACTTC. As protein: CASSLFVGYEQYF.

The V and J genes are TRBV27 and TRBJ2-3; TRBD1 agrees at 7 bases. The CDR3 covers 15 residues. Trimming at V came to 5 bases and at J to 4 bases, leaving 9 bases not matched to a gene. Germline-derived CDR1 and CDR2 are MNHEY and SMNVEV (reference sequence). This chain's CDR3 is CASSPGQQLADTQYF. In DNA form, the CDR3 reads TGTGCCAGCAGTCCGGGACAGCAACTAGCAGATACGCAGTATTTT.

The chain is built from TRBV5-5 and TRBJ2-2; D unclear. Germline CDR1 reads SGHKS; CDR2 reads YYEKEE (reference sequence). Trimming left V 3 bases short and J 7 bases short, with 10 bases between. This CDR3 comprises 13 residues. This CDR3 reads CASSSEWVGELFF. CDR3 DNA sequence: TGTGCCAGCAGCTCCGAATGGGTCGGGGAGCTGTTTTTT.

The J gene is TRBJ2-1, the V gene TRBV7-9; 13 bases fit TRBD2. The V segment lost 4 bases and the J segment 8 bases; nucleotides outside the gene matches: 11. CDR1 and CDR2 from the germline V gene are SEHNR and FQNEAQ (reference sequence). The CDR3 is made up of 17 amino acids. The chain's CDR3 is CASSYRTSGRAKDEQFF. The CDR3 nucleotides read TGTGCCAGCAGCTATCGAACTAGCGGGAGGGCCAAGGATGAGCAGTTCTTC.

V usage is TRBV4-1 and J usage is TRBJ2-2; 13 bases fit TRBD2. Germline V gene lookup returns CDR1 MGHRA and CDR2 YSYEKL. V shed 4 bases and J 8 bases; nucleotides not matched to a gene: 7. The CDR3 runs to 16 residues. The CDR3 DNA reads TGCGCCAGCAGCCGCGGGACTAGCGGGAACAGAGGGGAGCTGTTTTTT. This sequence encodes CASSRGTSGNRGELFF.

The chain employs TRBV6-4 and TRBJ1-1, with a weak D call TRBD1 (5 bases). The CDR3 sequence is 13 residues long. Germline values: CDR1 MRHNA, CDR2 SNTAGT. Trimming shortened V by 5 bases and J by 1 base, and 8 bases separated the two germline ends. The CDR3: CASSSQENTEAFF. Written as DNA, the CDR3 is TGTGCCAGCAGTTCACAGGAGAACACTGAAGCTTTCTTT.

The chain carries TRBV19 and TRBJ2-5, with 12 bases matching TRBD1. J was trimmed by 5 bases and V by 5 bases; bases with no gene match: 3. This CDR3 has 14 residues. Germline V gene sequence: CDR1 LNHDA, CDR2 SQIVND (reference sequence). The CDR3 coding sequence is TGTGCCAGTAGTCCGGGACAGGGGGCCGAGACCCAGTACTTC. This codes for CASSPGQGAETQYF.

The CDR3 loop is CASSSTGNTEAFF. The CDR3 DNA sequence: TGTGCCAGCAGCTCTACAGGGAACACTGAAGCTTTCTTT. The chain is built from TRBV13 and TRBJ1-1, with D tentatively TRBD1 (5 bases). Germline-derived CDR1 and CDR2 are PRHDT and FYEKMQ (reference sequence). This CDR3 contains 13 residues. V was shortened by 4 bases and J by 1 base, with 7 bases between the two germline ends.

The rearrangement uses TRBV27 and TRBJ2-2; unclear D gene. The CDR3 length is 14 residues. The germline gives CDR1 MNHEY, CDR2 SMNVEV (reference sequence). With 4 bases removed from V and 4 bases from J, the gap between germline ends came to 10 bases. In DNA form, the CDR3 reads TGTGCCAGCAGTTGGGGATTTTCCACCGGGGAGCTGTTTTTT. Translating gives CASSWGFSTGELFF.

The V call is TRBV5-1, the J call TRBJ2-7; D gene ambiguous. The CDR3 is 14 residues long. CDR1 is SGHRS, CDR2 YFSETQ, per germline. Trimming shortened V by 3 bases and J by 1 base, and 11 bases separated the two germline ends. This CDR3 is CASSSDLSSYEQYF. For the CDR3, the DNA is TGCGCCAGCAGCTCGGACCTTTCTTCCTACGAGCAGTACTTC.

The chain combines TRBV5-1 with TRBJ1-5; D gene unclear. Trimming shortened V by 0 bases and J by 6 bases, and 10 bases separated the two germline ends. In germline, CDR1 is SGHRS, CDR2 YFSETQ. This CDR3 is built from 14 residues. DNA for the CDR3: TGCGCCAGCAGCTTGGATCAGAATTCTCAGCCCCAGCATTTT. Its protein product is CASSLDQNSQPQHF.

The rearrangement uses TRBV2 and TRBJ2-2, with unresolved D. V lost 8 bases to trimming and J lost 9 bases, with 13 bases between them. Germline V gene sequence: CDR1 SNHLY, CDR2 FYNNEI. The CDR3 loop spans 12 amino acids. CDR3 in amino acids: CASRAITRELFF. CDR3 in DNA: TGTGCCAGCCGGGCGATTACCAGGGAGCTGTTTTTT.

The chain joins TRBV7-9 to TRBJ2-5; 11 nucleotides agree with TRBD2. The CDR3 has 16 amino acids. Germline V lookup: CDR1 SEHNR, CDR2 FQNEAQ (reference sequence). J gave up 2 bases and V 4 bases, and 6 bases lay outside the gene matches. The CDR3: CASSSRLAGIQETQYF. The DNA for the CDR3 is TGTGCCAGCAGCTCAAGACTAGCGGGAATACAAGAGACCCAGTACTTC.

The rearrangement joins TRBV5-6 to TRBJ2-1; 10 bases align to TRBD2. The CDR3 consists of 15 residues. V lost 4 bases, J lost 6 bases, and 7 bases stayed unmatched. CDR1 is SGHDT and CDR2 is YYEEEE in the germline V gene. As DNA, the CDR3 is TGTGCCAGCAGCCTCAGCGGGAGGGGTCTCAATGAGCAGTTCTTC. Translation: CASSLSGRGLNEQFF.

This clone was counted between two and nine times. The gene calls are TRBV10-1 and TRBJ2-3; D gene uncertain. Per the germline V gene, CDR1 is WNHNN and CDR2 is SYGVQD (reference sequence). The CDR3 consists of 16 residues. Trimming pared 0 bases from V and 0 bases from J, leaving 10 bases between. CDR3 residues: CASSESEGTSTDTQYF. CDR3 sequence (DNA): TGCGCCAGCAGTGAGTCGGAAGGAACTAGCACAGATACGCAGTATTTT.

The V and J genes are TRBV30 and TRBJ1-5; TRBD1 agrees at 7 bases. Germline CDR1 GTSNPN, CDR2 SVGIG (reference sequence). V trimming: 2 bases; J trimming: 5 bases; junction bases outside the gene matches: 12. This CDR3 comprises 16 residues. The CDR3 nucleotides read TGTGCCTGGAGTACCAGCAGAGGGGGCTCTGATCAGCCCCAGCATTTT. Its protein is CAWSTSRGGSDQPQHF.

The rearrangement joins TRBV29-1 to TRBJ2-1; the D is unclear. Germline V gene lookup returns CDR1 SQVTM and CDR2 ANQGSEA. With 7 bases removed from V and 6 bases from J, the gap between germline ends came to 16 bases. The CDR3 length is 13 residues. CDR3 loop: CSALANEGNEQFF. CDR3 nucleotide sequence: TGCAGCGCATTAGCAAACGAAGGCAATGAGCAGTTCTTC.

The chain couples TRBV29-1 to TRBJ2-3; tentatively, D is TRBD1 (7 bases). Per the germline V gene, CDR1 is SQVTM and CDR2 is ANQGSEA. This CDR3 contains 13 residues. With 5 bases removed from V and 4 bases from J, the gap between germline ends came to 13 bases. The CDR3 loop is CSVLATGSDTQYF. CDR3 DNA: TGCAGCGTTCTAGCGACAGGGTCAGATACGCAGTATTTT.

CDR3 bases: TGTGCCAGCAGTTTACTGCTAAATGGCTACACCTTC. It specifies CASSLLLNGYTF. V and J are TRBV28 and TRBJ1-2; D gene unclear. The CDR3 contains 12 residues. Trimming stripped 2 bases from V and 6 bases from J, with 7 bases between. The germline CDR1 and CDR2 sequences are MDHEN and SYDVKM.

This clone has only a few counts. This chain connects TRBV28 to TRBJ2-5; the D gene is possibly TRBD2 (5 bases). The CDR3 loop spans 12 amino acids. Looked up from germline, CDR1 is MDHEN and CDR2 is SYDVKM. The V gene lost 2 bases and the J gene lost 9 bases, with 10 bases spanning the gap. The CDR3 spells CASSLIEGSQYF. The CDR3, as DNA: TGTGCCAGCAGTTTAATCGAGGGATCCCAGTACTTC. Full variable domain (remainder filled in from reference TRBV28 and TRBJ2-5): DVKVTQSSRYLVKRTGEKVFLECVQDMDHENMFWYRQDPGLGLRLIYFSYDVKMKEKGDIPEGYSVSREKKERFSLILESASTNQTSMYLCASSLIEGSQYFGPGTRLLVL.

The chain recombines TRBV15 with TRBJ2-2; D is uncertain. Trimming took 1 base from V and 5 from J, leaving 8 bases between them. The CDR3 consists of 14 residues. CDR1 LNHNV and CDR2 YYDKDF come from the germline V gene (reference sequence). The CDR3 nucleotides are TGTGCCACCAGCAGAGTCGGCCGGACCGGGGAGCTGTTTTTT. It codes for CATSRVGRTGELFF.

V and J are TRBV6-4 and TRBJ1-4; perhaps TRBD1 as D (6 bases). The germline V gene encodes CDR1 MRHNA and CDR2 SNTAGT. There are 16 residues in the CDR3. V was shortened by 4 bases and J by 0 bases, with 12 bases between the two germline ends. The CDR3 loop is CASSGARGPTNEKLFF. The CDR3 nucleotides read TGTGCCAGCAGTGGAGCCAGGGGCCCAACTAATGAAAAACTGTTTTTT.

V usage is TRBV7-8 and J usage is TRBJ1-2; 7 bases are a match to TRBD1. The CDR3 runs to 15 residues. Germline lookup yields CDR1 SGHVS and CDR2 FQNEAQ. V lost 3 bases and J lost 7; bases outside the gene matches: 11. This chain's CDR3 is CASSLSGAGGGGYTF. CDR3 in DNA: TGTGCCAGCAGCTTGTCAGGCGCAGGGGGAGGTGGCTACACCTTC.

The CDR3: CASSLLQGRWTGELFF. The CDR3 DNA sequence: TGTGCCAGCAGTTTATTACAGGGACGGTGGACCGGGGAGCTGTTTTTT. This sequence joins TRBV28 and TRBJ2-2, with D perhaps matching TRBD1 (6 bases). The V gene's germline CDR1 is MDHEN and CDR2 SYDVKM. The CDR3 is 16 amino acids. Trimming took off 1 base at V and 5 bases at J, with 14 bases between the two ends. The whole variable domain, filled in from reference TRBV28 and TRBJ2-2, reads DVKVTQSSRYLVKRTGEKVFLECVQDMDHENMFWYRQDPGLGLRLIYFSYDVKMKEKGDIPEGYSVSREKKERFSLILESASTNQTSMYLCASSLLQGRWTGELFFGEGSRLTVL.

The chain uses TRBV18 and TRBJ2-2; D gene ambiguous. V gave up 3 bases and J gave up 5 bases, with 10 bases separating them. The V gene's germline CDR1 is KGHSH and CDR2 LQKENI. The CDR3 contains 14 residues. CDR3 in amino acids: CASSPSQPTGELFF. The CDR3 DNA sequence: TGTGCCAGCTCACCGAGTCAGCCGACCGGGGAGCTGTTTTTT. The entire variable domain, with the rest obtained from reference TRBV18 and TRBJ2-2, is as follows: NAGVMQNPRHLVRRRGQEARLRCSPMKGHSHVYWYRQLPEEGLKFMVYLQKENIIDESGMPKERFSAEFPKEGPSILRIQQVVRGDSAAYFCASSPSQPTGELFFGEGSRLTVL.

This clone showed up just a few times. V is TRBV30 and J is TRBJ2-7, with D possibly matching TRBD1 (6 bases). Germline V gene lookup returns CDR1 GTSNPN and CDR2 SVGIG (reference sequence). Trimming took 1 base from V and 7 from J, leaving 11 bases between them. The CDR3 has 12 residues. Written as DNA, the CDR3 is TGTGCCTGGAGTGACGGGACACTTGAGCAGTACTTC. It codes for CAWSDGTLEQYF.